This TCR beta chain originates from a study of blood T cells in healthy people across ages. General study results and limits: Roughly linear age-related decline in beta diversity appeared, significant by age roughly 40. The donors' CMV status was not determined, possibly confounding changes in expanded clonotypes.

As to this clonotype: Its antigen is currently unknown.

Alongside a J-beta primer mix, a sample-barcoded 5' primer served in a second PCR lasting roughly 7 to 12 cycles. TCRdb reprocessed the 5' RACE reads via MiXCR and lists one record per CDR3 protein. Of approximately 1.5 million distinct CDR3 sequences listed, approximately 43% are singletons. The sequence was obtained from a woman aged 18-29 years in good health. The sample consisted of blood.

The CDR3 nucleotides read TGTGCCTGGAGTGTACAGGACAATCAGCCCCAGCATTTT. This translates into CAWSVQDNQPQHF. The chain uses TRBV30 and TRBJ1-5, with D perhaps TRBD1 (5 bases). Trimming shortened V by 0 bases and J by 3 bases, and 6 bases separated the two germline ends. Germline CDR1 and CDR2: GTSNPN and SVGIG (reference sequence). The CDR3 totals 13 residues.